The next 17 T cell receptor beta chains were all read from a single sample in a study of neurological immune-mediated disorders. MiXCR, run by TCRdb on the 5' RACE reads, gives a single entry per CDR3 protein. The sample lists 74,000 or so distinct CDR3 sequences, 9.4% occurring once. The sequencing sample was made of PBMCs. Every receptor here comes from a man aged 45-60 years in good health.

In its sample, this clonotype was seen many times. J is TRBJ1-5 and V is TRBV7-8; 8 positions agree with TRBD1. The CDR3 is 14 residues long. After removal of 5 bases from V and 4 bases from J, the junction contained 4 bases not matched to a gene. CDR1 is SGHVS, CDR2 FQNEAQ, per germline. CDR3 in amino acids: CASSPTGGNQPQHF. CDR3 in DNA: TGTGCCAGCAGCCCCACAGGGGGGAATCAGCCCCAGCATTTT.

This clonotype was picked up many times. This chain links TRBV5-1 with TRBJ2-3; TRBD1 is a possible D gene (7 bases). Germline lookup yields CDR1 SGHRS and CDR2 YFSETQ. Trimming pared 1 base from V and 4 bases from J, leaving 13 bases between. CDR3 length: 15 residues. CDR3 sequence: CASSLPRGDSDTQYF. The CDR3 DNA follows: TGCGCCAGCAGCTTGCCCAGGGGGGACTCAGATACGCAGTATTTT.

This clonotype was seen many times. This chain uses TRBV29-1 with TRBJ2-3, with 8 bases fitting TRBD1. Germline CDR1 SQVTM, CDR2 ANQGSEA. Germline trimming cut 4 bases from V and 3 bases from J; bases unmatched to any gene: 6. This CDR3 is 14 amino acids long. The CDR3 DNA reads TGCAGCGTTGGGGTCAGGGGGCTGACAGATACGCAGTATTTT. Translating gives CSVGVRGLTDTQYF.

The CDR3 DNA follows: TGCAGTGCCGAGGCGGGGAATGAGCAGTTCTTC. Its translation: CSAEAGNEQFF. The chain is built from TRBV20-1 and TRBJ2-1, with D maybe TRBD2 (6 bases). Trimming removed 6 bases from V and 7 bases from J, with 10 bases in between. The CDR3 has 11 residues. Germline values: CDR1 DFQATT, CDR2 SNEGSKA (reference sequence).

This clonotype has a handful of counts. The chain joins TRBV7-2 to TRBJ2-1, with 16 nucleotides matching TRBD2. CDR3 length: 18 residues. The germline V gene encodes CDR1 SGHTA and CDR2 FQGNSA. Trimming took 2 bases from V and 7 from J; bases not matched to a gene: 8. The CDR3 nucleotides are TGTGCCAGCAGCTTAAGGCGCGGGACTAGCGGGGGGGCAAATGAGCAGTTCTTC. It specifies CASSLRRGTSGGANEQFF.

J is TRBJ2-7 and V is TRBV7-9; 7 bases agree with TRBD2. Per the germline V gene, CDR1 is SEHNR and CDR2 is FQNEAQ (reference sequence). The length of the CDR3 is 12 residues. With V trimmed by 6 bases and J by 4 bases, 3 bases remained unmatched. CDR3 region: CASREGGYEQYF. CDR3 DNA sequence: TGTGCCAGCAGGGAGGGAGGGTACGAGCAGTACTTC.

In its sample, this clonotype was seen many times. This chain uses TRBV6-1 with TRBJ1-5; no definite D call. Trimming pared 5 bases from V and 2 bases from J, leaving 4 bases between. This CDR3 has 12 amino acids. Per germline, CDR1 MNHNS and CDR2 SASEGT. CDR3 in amino acids: CASSIGNQPQHF. CDR3 DNA sequence: TGTGCCAGCAGTATCGGCAATCAGCCCCAGCATTTT.

In its sample, this clonotype was seen many times. The chain is built from TRBV29-1 and TRBJ2-7; D not resolved. Trimming left V 4 bases short and J 3 bases short, with 7 bases between. This CDR3 contains 11 residues. Germline lookup yields CDR1 SQVTM and CDR2 ANQGSEA. The CDR3 DNA reads TGCAGCGTTGCGTTGGGCTACGAGCAGTACTTC. Protein product: CSVALGYEQYF.

This clonotype was seen ten or more times. The V and J genes are TRBV5-1 and TRBJ2-5, with a possible D match to TRBD1 (6 bases). Germline V gene data show CDR1 as SGHRS and CDR2 as YFSETQ. V was shortened by 7 bases and J by 1 base, with 17 bases between the two germline ends. The CDR3 runs 15 residues. The CDR3: CASCGTGMGQETQYF. In DNA form, the CDR3 reads TGCGCCAGCTGCGGTACAGGGATGGGCCAAGAGACCCAGTACTTC.

This clonotype has ten or more counts. CDR3: CASSPRQPEQPQHF. In DNA, the CDR3 is TGTGCCAGCAGTCCCCGACAGCCCGAACAGCCCCAGCATTTT. The chain combines TRBV6-6 with TRBJ1-5; tentatively, D is TRBD1 (5 bases). Germline V gives CDR1 MNHNY, CDR2 SVGAGI (reference sequence). V gave up 5 bases and J gave up 7 bases, with 15 bases separating them. This CDR3 has 14 amino acids.

This clonotype was detected many times. The rearrangement joins TRBV6-2 or TRBV6-3 to TRBJ2-2, with D perhaps matching TRBD1 or TRBD2 (5 bases each). Trimming pared 7 bases from V and 8 bases from J, leaving 14 bases between. In germline, CDR1 is MNHEY, CDR2 SVGEGT. This CDR3 is built from 13 residues. The CDR3 nucleotides read TGTGCCAGCACCGGGACGGACGGAGGGGAGCTGTTTTTT. As protein: CASTGTDGGELFF.

This clonotype was seen repeatedly, ten times or more. The gene calls are TRBV6-1 and TRBJ1-2; 7 bases are a match to TRBD1. This CDR3 comprises 14 residues. The germline CDR1 and CDR2 sequences are MNHNS and SASEGT. V shed 6 bases and J 0 bases; nucleotides not matched to a gene: 4. In nucleotides, the CDR3 is TGTGCCAGCAGAAACAGGGGAGCTAACTATGGCTACACCTTC. Amino acids: CASRNRGANYGYTF.

This clonotype appeared many times. V gene TRBV10-3 combines with J gene TRBJ1-1, with a tentative D call TRBD1 (5 bases). Trimming cost V 11 bases and J 0 bases, with 16 bases left between them. In germline, CDR1 is ENHRY, CDR2 SYGVKD. The CDR3 consists of 14 residues. The CDR3 DNA reads as TGTGCCGGCAGCCGACAGTTGATGAACACTGAAGCTTTCTTT. Encoded protein: CAGSRQLMNTEAFF.

At least ten counts were recorded for this clonotype. The chain carries TRBV5-1 and TRBJ2-1, with unresolved D. V lost 0 bases to trimming and J lost 1 base, with 5 bases between them. The V gene's germline CDR1 is SGHRS and CDR2 YFSETQ. The CDR3 extends over 14 amino acids. The CDR3 loop reads CASSLAGSYNEQFF. The CDR3 DNA sequence: TGCGCCAGCAGCTTGGCGGGTTCCTACAATGAGCAGTTCTTC.

About this clonotype: A much larger clone differs from this one at a single base, so this may be a read error. The rearrangement links TRBV7-2 to TRBJ2-3; tentatively, D is TRBD2 (6 bases). CDR1 and CDR2 from the germline V gene are SGHTA and FQGNSA. The CDR3 has 15 amino acids. V was trimmed by 8 bases and J by 4 bases, leaving 19 bases between them. For the CDR3, the DNA is TGTGCCAGCCGCTCACTCGGGAGTAACGCAGATACGCAGTATTTT. It translates to CASRSLGSNADTQYF. The full variable domain, completed using reference TRBV7-2 and TRBJ2-3, is GAGVSQSPSNKVTEKGKDVELRCDPISGHTALYWYRQSLGQGLEFLIYFQGNSAPDKSGLPSDRFSAERTGGSVSTLTIQRTQQEDSAVYLCASRSLGSNADTQYFGPGTRLTVL.

In this sample, this clonotype turned up many times. V and J are TRBV20-1 and TRBJ1-5; 7 bases agree with TRBD1. Unmatched junction bases numbered 7, after V lost 3 bases and J lost 5 bases. The germline V gene has CDR1 DFQATT and CDR2 SNEGSKA (reference sequence). The CDR3 sequence is 14 residues long. The CDR3 spells CSASRGNEDQPQHF. The CDR3 DNA reads TGCAGTGCTAGCAGGGGGAATGAGGATCAGCCCCAGCATTTT.

This clonotype was picked up many times. The rearrangement uses TRBV7-6 and TRBJ1-2; D perhaps matches TRBD1 (5 bases). This CDR3 is built from 14 residues. CDR1 is SGHVS, CDR2 FNYEAQ, per germline. V was trimmed by 10 bases and J by 2 bases, leaving 17 bases between them. CDR3 bases: TGTGCCACGAAGGCAGGGACCCTAAACTATGGCTACACCTTC. Its translation is CATKAGTLNYGYTF. The full variable domain, rest sourced from reference TRBV7-6 and TRBJ1-2, is GAGVSQSPRYKVTKRGQDVALRCDPISGHVSLYWYRQALGQGPEFLTYFNYEAQQDKSGLPNDRFSAERPEGSISTLTIQRTEQRDSAMYRCATKAGTLNYGYTFGSGTRLTVV.